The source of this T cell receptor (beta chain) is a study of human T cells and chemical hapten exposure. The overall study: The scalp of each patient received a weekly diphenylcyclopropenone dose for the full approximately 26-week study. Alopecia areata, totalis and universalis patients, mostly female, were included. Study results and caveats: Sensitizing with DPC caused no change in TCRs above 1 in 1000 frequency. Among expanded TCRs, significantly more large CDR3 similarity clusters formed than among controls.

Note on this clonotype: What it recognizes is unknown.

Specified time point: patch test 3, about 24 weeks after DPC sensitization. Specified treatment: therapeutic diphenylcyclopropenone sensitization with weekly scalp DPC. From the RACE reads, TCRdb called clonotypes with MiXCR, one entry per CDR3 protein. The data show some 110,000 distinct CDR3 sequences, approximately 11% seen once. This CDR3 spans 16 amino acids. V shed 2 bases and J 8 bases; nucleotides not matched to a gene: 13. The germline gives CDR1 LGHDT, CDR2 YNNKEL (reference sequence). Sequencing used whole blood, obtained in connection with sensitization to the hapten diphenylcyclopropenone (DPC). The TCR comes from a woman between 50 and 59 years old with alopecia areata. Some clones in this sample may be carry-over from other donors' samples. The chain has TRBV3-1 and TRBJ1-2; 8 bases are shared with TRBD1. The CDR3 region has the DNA TGTGCCAGCAGCCAAATTGCACAGGGGGATCTACGGGGCTACACCTTC. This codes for CASSQIAQGDLRGYTF.